These T cell receptor beta chains were read from a single sample in a study of shared clonotypes between healthy human individuals. The protocol was immunoSEQ multiplex PCR, while the TCRdb copy is restricted to in-frame clones and leaves out a portion. Altogether 400,000 to 500,000 clones are present, 70% to 85% being singletons, with the ten largest covering over 9.5%. The material sequenced was PBMCs. These receptors all stem from a middle-aged woman in good health. Some clones in this sample may be carry-over from other donors' samples. Both conserved end residues are part of each CDR3. Each record gives: clone size, D gene, V gene, J gene, CDR3 protein, CDR3 DNA. D genes are given only for firm matches. Not all rows give a size; the values are once, few, many and, for expanded clones, a class.

NA	TRBD2	TRBV28	TRBJ2-5	CASSLFVAGGQTQYF	TGTGCCAGCAGTTTATTTGTAGCGGGAGGGCAGACCCAGTACTTC
many	TRBD2	TRBV5-1	TRBJ2-1	CASSLEGLARNEQFF	TGCGCCAGCAGCTTGGAGGGACTAGCGAGGAATGAGCAGTTCTTC
many	TRBD2	TRBV5-4	TRBJ2-7	CASSPASGTSYYEQYF	TGTGCCAGCAGCCCAGCCTCCGGGACTAGTTACTACGAGCAGTACTTC
once	TRBD1	TRBV19	TRBJ2-7	CASSLDRGPGEQYF	TGTGCCAGTAGTCTAGACAGGGGGCCTGGCGAGCAGTACTTC
NA	NA	TRBV2	TRBJ1-5	CASTPGAQPQHF	TGTGCCAGCACTCCGGGGGCACAGCCCCAGCATTTT
NA	NA	TRBV19	TRBJ1-1	CASSIERGVTNTEAFF	TGTGCCAGTAGTATAGAACGGGGGGTCACGAACACTGAAGCTTTCTTT
few	TRBD1	TRBV28	TRBJ2-2	CASRRQGAAGELFF	TGTGCCAGCAGAAGACAGGGGGCGGCCGGGGAGCTGTTTTTT
NA	NA	TRBV29-1	TRBJ2-1	CSVEEAVGGVDEQFF	TGCAGCGTTGAAGAGGCGGTCGGAGGGGTCGATGAGCAGTTCTTC
few	TRBD2	TRBV4-3	TRBJ2-2	CASSREAGGDTGELFF	TGCGCCAGCAGCCGGGAGGCGGGAGGTGATACCGGGGAGCTGTTTTTT
once	TRBD1	TRBV6-5	TRBJ2-1	CASSYRTGIFNEQFF	TGTGCCAGCAGTTACCGGACAGGGATTTTTAATGAGCAGTTCTTC
NA	NA	TRBV29-1	TRBJ1-1	CSSHLVGNTEAFF	TGCAGCTCTCATCTGGTGGGGAACACTGAAGCTTTCTTT
NA	NA	TRBV10-3	TRBJ1-3	CAIRGTASGNTIYF	TGTGCCATCAGGGGGACCGCCTCTGGAAACACCATATATTTT
NA	NA	TRBV7-2	TRBJ2-5	CASSLGTAPQETQYF	TGTGCCAGCAGCTTAGGGACGGCTCCCCAAGAGACCCAGTACTTC
NA	NA	TRBV25-1	TRBJ2-3	CASSAGGADTQYF	TGTGCAAGCAGTGCCGGAGGAGCAGATACGCAGTATTTT
NA	NA	TRBV2	TRBJ1-3	CASSEFKGPIF	TGTGCCAGCAGTGAATTCAAAGGGCCCATCTTT
once	NA	TRBV4-1	TRBJ2-2	CASSQGGPEETNTGELFF	TGCGCCAGCAGCCAAGGGGGGCCTGAGGAGACGAACACCGGGGAGCTGTTTTTT
once	NA	TRBV5-5	TRBJ2-7	CASSFATRSEQYF	TGTGCCAGCAGCTTTGCTACTCGGTCGGAGCAGTACTTC
NA	NA	TRBV20-1	TRBJ2-7	CSATTPTEQYF	TGCAGTGCTACGACCCCGACTGAGCAGTACTTC
NA	TRBD2	TRBV9	TRBJ2-3	CASSVTSGRAPDTQYF	TGTGCCAGCAGCGTTACTAGCGGGAGGGCCCCCGATACGCAGTATTTT
NA	TRBD2	TRBV19	TRBJ2-3	CASSLAGDTDTQYF	TGTGCCAGTAGTTTAGCGGGAGACACAGATACGCAGTATTTT
NA	TRBD1	TRBV25-1	TRBJ1-4	CASSLTTGQNEKLFF	TGTGCCAGCAGCTTAACGACAGGGCAAAATGAAAAACTGTTTTTT
many	TRBD1	TRBV29-1	TRBJ1-2	CSVTTGGLDYGYTF	TGCAGCGTGACCACAGGGGGCCTGGACTATGGCTACACCTTC
NA	NA	TRBV27	TRBJ2-7	CASSLAGWYSGVDEQYF	TGTGCCAGCAGTTTAGCGGGCTGGTACTCGGGAGTCGACGAGCAGTACTTC
few	NA	TRBV4-3	TRBJ2-7	CASSHRDGSYEQYF	TGCGCCAGCAGCCACAGGGACGGATCCTACGAGCAGTACTTC
NA	TRBD1	TRBV19	TRBJ1-5	CASDRGLGNQPQHF	TGTGCCAGTGACAGGGGGCTCGGGAATCAGCCCCAGCATTTT
NA	TRBD2	TRBV28	TRBJ2-5	CASSFPPAGGSETQYF	TGTGCCAGCAGTTTCCCTCCGGCGGGAGGTTCAGAGACCCAGTACTTC
NA	NA	TRBV27	TRBJ1-1	CASSLGGRPNTEAFF	TGTGCCAGCAGTTTAGGGGGGAGACCCAACACTGAAGCTTTCTTT
NA	NA	TRBV6-5	TRBJ2-7	CASSYPGGAAYEQYF	TGTGCCAGCAGTTACCCCGGTGGCGCAGCCTACGAGCAGTACTTC
NA	NA	TRBV15	TRBJ2-5	CATSRTPHPRRKQETQYF	TGTGCCACCAGCAGGACCCCCCACCCCCGGCGGAAACAAGAGACCCAGTACTTC
NA	NA	TRBV6-4	TRBJ2-6	CASSDTGTSGANVLTF	TGTGCCAGCAGCGACACGGGAACATCTGGGGCCAACGTCCTGACTTTC
NA	NA	TRBV18	TRBJ2-7	CASSTGHSYEQYF	TGTGCCAGCTCAACGGGACACTCCTACGAGCAGTACTTC
few	TRBD1	TRBV28	TRBJ1-4	CASSPGTAWANEKLFF	TGTGCCAGCAGTCCCGGGACAGCCTGGGCGAATGAAAAACTGTTTTTT
NA	NA	TRBV5-1	TRBJ2-7	CASSTGHGVNEQYF	TGCGCCAGCAGCACCGGACACGGTGTAAACGAGCAGTACTTC
NA	TRBD2	TRBV30	TRBJ2-2	CAWSVMLAGDTGELFF	TGTGCCTGGAGTGTTATGCTAGCGGGAGACACCGGGGAGCTGTTTTTT
few	NA	TRBV27	TRBJ2-1	CASSAPLADYNEQFF	TGTGCCAGCAGTGCCCCCTTAGCGGATTACAATGAGCAGTTCTTC
NA	TRBD1	TRBV11-3	TRBJ2-1	CASSLDGGTGNNEQFF	TGTGCCAGCAGCTTAGATGGTGGGACAGGCAACAATGAGCAGTTCTTC
NA	NA	TRBV7-8	TRBJ1-1	CASSSGMNTEAFF	TGTGCCAGCAGCTCAGGTATGAACACTGAAGCTTTCTTT
NA	NA	TRBV15	TRBJ2-3	CATSLDRRSTDTQYF	TGTGCCACCAGTCTCGACAGGAGGAGCACAGATACGCAGTATTTT
NA	NA	TRBV9	TRBJ2-5	CASSLKGGVVLETQYF	TGTGCCAGCAGCCTTAAGGGGGGAGTAGTTTTAGAGACCCAGTACTTC
many	TRBD1	TRBV19	TRBJ2-2	CASSNSGQANTGELFF	TGTGCCAGTAGTAACTCGGGACAGGCGAACACCGGGGAGCTGTTTTTT
NA	NA	TRBV28	TRBJ1-2	CASSLLRGDHYGYTF	TGTGCCAGCAGTTTATTAAGAGGGGATCACTATGGCTACACCTTC
NA	NA	TRBV13	TRBJ2-3	CASSLRDGPQYF	TGTGCCAGCAGCCTTCGGGACGGCCCGCAGTATTTT
NA	NA	TRBV30	TRBJ2-5	CAWKAQETQYF	TGTGCCTGGAAAGCCCAAGAGACCCAGTACTTC
NA	NA	TRBV7-3	TRBJ2-2	CASSFGTNTGELFF	TGTGCCAGCAGCTTCGGGACGAACACCGGGGAGCTGTTTTTT